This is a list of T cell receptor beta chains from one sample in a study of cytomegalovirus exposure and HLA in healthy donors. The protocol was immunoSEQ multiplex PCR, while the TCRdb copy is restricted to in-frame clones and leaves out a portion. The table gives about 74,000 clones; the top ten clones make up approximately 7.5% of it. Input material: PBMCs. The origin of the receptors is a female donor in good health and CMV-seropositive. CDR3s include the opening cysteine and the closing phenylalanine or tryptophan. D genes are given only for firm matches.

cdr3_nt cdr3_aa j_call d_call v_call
TGTGCCAGCACTCCCGATGGGGCCTATGGCTACACCTTC CASTPDGAYGYTF TRBJ1-2 NA TRBV25-1
TGTGCCAGCAGCTGGGTAGCGGGAGGGGGGGGCTACGAGCAGTACTTC CASSWVAGGGGYEQYF TRBJ2-7 TRBD2 TRBV11-2
TGCGCCAGCAGCCAAGATCGAGGACTTCCCACCGGGGAGCTGTTTTTT CASSQDRGLPTGELFF TRBJ2-2 NA TRBV4-3
TGTGCCTGGAGGATCGGACAGAAGAACACTGAAGCTTTCTTT CAWRIGQKNTEAFF TRBJ1-1 NA TRBV30
TGTGCCAGCAGCCCACCCGAGAAGCTAGCGGGTACTATTTACGAGCAGTACTTC CASSPPEKLAGTIYEQYF TRBJ2-7 TRBD2 TRBV5-8
TGTGCCAGCAGCGGCCGGGCAGCGGGAGGGCTTAGTCGGACAGATACGCAGTATTTT CASSGRAAGGLSRTDTQYF TRBJ2-3 TRBD2 TRBV4-2
TGTGCCAGCAGCTTGGGGCACAGCAATCAGCCCCAGCATTTT CASSLGHSNQPQHF TRBJ1-5 NA TRBV5-5
TGCGCCAGCAGCTCCTCGACAGCAATGAACACTGAAGCTTTCTTT CASSSSTAMNTEAFF TRBJ1-1 NA TRBV5-1
TGTGCCATCAGTGCAGGAAACTATGGCTACACCTTC CAISAGNYGYTF TRBJ1-2 NA TRBV10-3
TGTGCCAGCAGCGTAGATGGACAGGGACGAGAGACCCAGTACTTC CASSVDGQGRETQYF TRBJ2-5 TRBD1 TRBV9
TGTGCCAGCAGACCATACAGGGTGAACACTGAAGCTTTCTTT CASRPYRVNTEAFF TRBJ1-1 NA TRBV28
TGTGCCAGCTACAGACCAACAGGGATGAACACTGAAGCTTTCTTT CASYRPTGMNTEAFF TRBJ1-1 NA TRBV6-1
TGTGCCAGCAGATTAGCGGGGGCCCTCCGAGAGACCCAGTACTTC CASRLAGALRETQYF TRBJ2-5 TRBD2 TRBV27
TGTGCCAGCAGTGAGGACTTCCTTAATCCCCAGCATTTT CASSEDFLNPQHF TRBJ1-5 NA TRBV2
TGTGCCAGCAGCGATAGACAGGCGAGTTCACCCCTCCACTTT CASSDRQASSPLHF TRBJ1-6 NA TRBV9
TGTGCCAGCAGCTTCCGGGACAGGTTGAACACTGAAGCTTTCTTT CASSFRDRLNTEAFF TRBJ1-1 TRBD1 TRBV5-4
TGTGCCAGCAGCCCCCGCGGAACACCAGATGGTACGCAGTATTTT CASSPRGTPDGTQYF TRBJ2-3 NA TRBV7-8
TGTGCCAGCAGTGAATCGGGTGGAACTGAGGGCTACACCTTC CASSESGGTEGYTF TRBJ1-2 NA TRBV2
TGTGCCAGCAGTGAGACAGCGAGAAACACCGGGGAGCTGTTTTTT CASSETARNTGELFF TRBJ2-2 NA TRBV2
TGTGCCAGCTCACCGATCCTTGGACTAGCGGGGGGGCCCGTACAAGAGACCCAGTACTTC CASSPILGLAGGPVQETQYF TRBJ2-5 TRBD2 TRBV18
TGCAGCGTTGAAAACTCCGACAGGGAAGAAACCCACGAGCAGTACTTC CSVENSDREETHEQYF TRBJ2-7 TRBD1 TRBV29-1
TGCGCCAGCAGCTTGGAGGGCAGGGTCAATGGAAACTATGGCTACACCTTC CASSLEGRVNGNYGYTF TRBJ1-2 NA TRBV5-1
TGTGCCAGCAGTGATGGGCTAGCGGGGGTAGATACGCAGTATTTT CASSDGLAGVDTQYF TRBJ2-3 TRBD2 TRBV2
TGCGCCAGCAGCCCTGGGACAGGGGGCCCCTATGGCTACACCTTC CASSPGTGGPYGYTF TRBJ1-2 TRBD1 TRBV5-1
TGTGCCTGGAGTTTGGCGACAGGGACCCAGTACTTC CAWSLATGTQYF TRBJ2-5 NA TRBV30
TGCAGCGTTGAAGAGTCGGGGGGCGGTGGCTACACCTTC CSVEESGGGGYTF TRBJ1-2 NA TRBV29-1
TGTGCCCTCAGGTTCAGCGAGACAGAGCCTGAGGACACAGATACGCAGTATTTT CALRFSETEPEDTDTQYF TRBJ2-3 NA TRBV7-8
TGTGCCAGTAGTAAGGTCCGGGACAGCTTCGTTCCGAACACTGAAGCTTTCTTT CASSKVRDSFVPNTEAFF TRBJ1-1 TRBD1 TRBV19
TGTGCCAGCAGCTTAGTAACGGGCACTGAAGCTTTCTTT CASSLVTGTEAFF TRBJ1-1 NA TRBV7-9
TGTGCCTGCTCCGACAGGAGCAATCAGCCCCAGCATTTT CACSDRSNQPQHF TRBJ1-5 NA TRBV30
TGCGCCAGCAGCCAAGATAGGGGGCAGGTCCCCACGGATACGCAGTATTTT CASSQDRGQVPTDTQYF TRBJ2-3 TRBD1 TRBV4-1
TGTGCCAGCAGCTTCGGCCCTAGCGGGGGGATATCGAACACCGGGGAGCTGTTTTTT CASSFGPSGGISNTGELFF TRBJ2-2 TRBD2 TRBV7-2
TGTGCCAGCTCACGGGGCTATTCCTACGAGCAGTACTTC CASSRGYSYEQYF TRBJ2-7 NA TRBV18
TGTGCCAGCAGTTTATCTAGCGGGGGGTACGAGCAGTACTTC CASSLSSGGYEQYF TRBJ2-7 TRBD2 TRBV27
TGTGCCAGCAGGCCCCCCGGCGGGGGGGATAATGAGCAGTTCTTC CASRPPGGGDNEQFF TRBJ2-1 TRBD2 TRBV9
TGTGCCAGCAACCCCGGACTGAACTACGAGCAGTACTTC CASNPGLNYEQYF TRBJ2-7 NA TRBV2
TGTGCCAGCAGCCGCCCCGGGTCTAATTCACCCCTCCACTTT CASSRPGSNSPLHF TRBJ1-6 NA TRBV7-2
TGTGCCAGCAGCGTAGCTCCCCCTGACGGGAGGAGTGATGAGCAGTTCTTC CASSVAPPDGRSDEQFF TRBJ2-1 TRBD2 TRBV9
TGTGCCAGCAGCGGTCAGGGCAGAACACTTAACTATGGCTACACCTTC CASSGQGRTLNYGYTF TRBJ1-2 NA TRBV9
TGTGCCAGCTCGCGGGACAGCCCTTCCTATGGCTACACCTTC CASSRDSPSYGYTF TRBJ1-2 TRBD1 TRBV18
TGTGCCTGGAGTGTACTGGGGGGCTCCTACGAGCAGTACTTC CAWSVLGGSYEQYF TRBJ2-7 NA TRBV30
TGTGCCAGCAGGAGGTTCTCTGGAAACACCATATATTTT CASRRFSGNTIYF TRBJ1-3 NA TRBV11-2
TGTGCCAGCAGCTTGGGACCCAGGAACAATGAGCAGTTCTTC CASSLGPRNNEQFF TRBJ2-1 NA TRBV5-6
TGTGCCAGTAGTACCATGCTCCGGGACATAGACATGAACACTGAAGCTTTCTTT CASSTMLRDIDMNTEAFF TRBJ1-1 NA TRBV19
TGTGCCAGCAGCATAGGGCGGGCCTACGAGCAGTACTTC CASSIGRAYEQYF TRBJ2-7 NA TRBV27
TGTGCCAGCAGGGCTAGACAGCCCTACGAGCAGTACTTC CASRARQPYEQYF TRBJ2-7 NA TRBV6-5
TGCGCCAGCAGCCAAACGGGAGCTGAGACCCAGTACTTC CASSQTGAETQYF TRBJ2-5 NA TRBV4-1
TGCGCCAGCAGCTTGGCTTTAGCGCGTGAGGAGCAGTTCTTC CASSLALAREEQFF TRBJ2-1 NA TRBV5-1
TGTGCCACCCGAGGGGCGACTAGCGGGGGGAATGAGCAGTTCTTC CATRGATSGGNEQFF TRBJ2-1 TRBD2 TRBV11-2
TGTGCCAGCACCCCCGGAGCTAGCGTTACCTACGAGCAGTACTTC CASTPGASVTYEQYF TRBJ2-7 NA TRBV5-6
TGCGCCAGCAGCCAAGGCCTGACAGGGGGAGGCGAGCAGTACTTC CASSQGLTGGGEQYF TRBJ2-7 TRBD1 TRBV4-1
TGTGCCAGCAGCTTTTATACTCTTAATGAAAAACTGTTTTTT CASSFYTLNEKLFF TRBJ1-4 NA TRBV7-2
TGCGCCAGCAGCATGACCGGGACAGATAACTACGAGCAGTACTTC CASSMTGTDNYEQYF TRBJ2-7 TRBD1 TRBV4-1
TGTGCCAGCAGGACAGGGGGTGGCTTGCCTACCCAGTACTTC CASRTGGGLPTQYF TRBJ2-5 TRBD1 TRBV7-9